Reported below is one T cell receptor (beta chain). The antigen remains unidentified. This entry is derived from a study of blood T cells in healthy people across ages. Study-wide context: About one barcoded beta molecule per two T cells was captured by template switching.

Study observations and caveats: Correlation between TCR beta diversity and naive T cell percentage was strong.

The use of a sample-barcoded 5' primer and a J-beta primer mix characterized a second PCR of roughly 6 to 12 cycles. Each of the cDNA molecules was tagged by a template-switch adaptor with 12 random nucleotides. TCRdb independently ran MiXCR on the 5' RACE reads; one entry per CDR3 protein. Here the sample spans roughly 1,700,000 distinct CDR3 sequences, over 25% being singletons. The authors isolated at least 6.5 million PBMCs per sample. Trimming pared 6 bases from V and 5 bases from J, leaving 19 bases between. CDR3 length equals 15 residues. Germline-derived CDR1 and CDR2 are SQVTM and ANQGSEA. The V call is TRBV29-1, the J call TRBJ2-2; perhaps TRBD1 as D (6 bases). What was sequenced was blood. The source of this sequence is a woman younger than 45 in good health. CDR3 protein: CSVATGRRGTGELFF. In DNA form, the CDR3 reads TGCAGCGTGGCTACAGGGCGACGGGGAACCGGGGAGCTGTTTTTT.